This record looks at one TCR beta chain sequence and its context. The data were obtained in a study of T cell responses to AZD1222 COVID-19 vaccine. The germline CDR1 and CDR2 sequences are SEHNR and FQNEAQ (reference sequence). V was cut by 5 bases and J by 6 bases, with 11 bases left in between. There are 12 residues in the CDR3. This table comes from immunoSEQ multiplex PCR, and its TCRdb copy is limited to in-frame clones, with some not included. The repertoire holds under 150,000 clones, 88% seen once, with 4.5% to 6.5% in the top ten. This TCR derives from an adult who received the AZD1222 COVID-19 vaccine. This specimen consisted of peripheral blood, obtained 28 days after the second AZD1222 dose. This chain links TRBV7-9 with TRBJ2-7; D remains ambiguous. The CDR3 DNA reads TGTGCCAGCAGCAGGGATGTTTCCGAGCAGTACTTC. Its protein product is CASSRDVSEQYF.